A single sample is the source of the 11 T cell receptor beta chains below, sequenced in a study of OX40 agonist ivuxolimab in advanced cancers. The method was immunoSEQ multiplex PCR; TCRdb's version includes in-frame clones alone and lacks a portion of them. This sample carries 43,000 or so clones, approximately 86% of them seen once, and the ten largest clones take less than 35%. Material: CD4+ or CD8+ T cells sorted from blood, obtained in a trial of the OX40 agonist ivuxolimab. The source is an adult with an advanced solid tumor such as melanoma, head and neck, liver or kidney cancer.

This chain links TRBV10-3 with TRBJ1-3, with D tentatively TRBD1 (5 bases). CDR3 size: 16 residues. V was clipped by 0 bases and J by 3 bases, with 12 bases between them. Germline CDR1 is ENHRY and CDR2 is SYGVKD. The CDR3 sequence: CAISESGQGGGNTIYF. In DNA, the CDR3 is TGTGCCATCAGTGAGTCGGGGCAGGGAGGTGGAAACACCATATATTTT.

This chain joins TRBV27 and TRBJ2-5, with D possibly matching TRBD2 (5 bases). V was pared by 3 bases and J by 4 bases, with 18 bases between. Germline V gene lookup returns CDR1 MNHEY and CDR2 SMNVEV (reference sequence). The CDR3 loop spans 16 amino acids. The CDR3 sequence: CASSFDTRTRPETQYF. In DNA form, the CDR3 reads TGTGCCAGCAGTTTCGACACCAGGACTCGACCAGAGACCCAGTACTTC.

V gene TRBV7-9 combines with J gene TRBJ1-4; 7 positions match TRBD1. The CDR3 extends over 14 amino acids. Germline lookup yields CDR1 SEHNR and CDR2 FQNEAQ (reference sequence). V trimming: 1 base; J trimming: 8 bases; junction bases outside the gene matches: 4. CDR3 amino acids: CASSLVGTDEKLFF. The DNA of the CDR3 is TGTGCCAGCAGCTTAGTGGGGACAGACGAAAAACTGTTTTTT.

This clone has just a few counts. The rearrangement links TRBV19 to TRBJ2-7; D is ambiguous. The V gene's germline CDR1 is LNHDA and CDR2 SQIVND (reference sequence). V lost 4 bases to trimming and J lost 4 bases, with 8 bases between them. The CDR3 runs to 12 residues. CDR3 sequence (DNA): TGTGCCAGTAGTAGTGGGAAGTACGAGCAGTACTTC. Amino acid sequence: CASSSGKYEQYF.

The gene calls are TRBV7-9 and TRBJ1-3; D gene ambiguous. There are 16 residues in the CDR3. V lost 0 bases and J 0 bases, leaving 9 bases between the germline ends. Germline CDR1 reads SEHNR; CDR2 reads FQNEAQ (reference sequence). CDR3 in amino acids: CASSLAPGPSGNTIYF. CDR3 DNA sequence: TGTGCCAGCAGCTTAGCGCCAGGCCCCTCTGGAAACACCATATATTTT.

J is TRBJ1-1 and V is TRBV6-5; D possibly corresponds to TRBD1 (6 bases). CDR3 size: 13 residues. Germline values: CDR1 MNHEY, CDR2 SVGAGI. V gave up 0 bases and J gave up 6 bases, with 8 bases separating them. The CDR3 DNA is TGTGCCAGCAGTTACTCTACAGGGTCTGAAGCTTTCTTT. Protein: CASSYSTGSEAFF.

Notes on this clone: This CDR3 is also generated by other DNA sequences in the sample. This chain links TRBV28 with TRBJ2-4, with D unresolved. Germline assignment: CDR1 MDHEN and CDR2 SYDVKM. Trimming stripped 5 bases from V and 0 bases from J, with 8 bases between. The CDR3 spans 14 residues. DNA for the CDR3: TGTGCCAGCAGTCCCCCTCTAGCCAAAAACATTCAGTACTTC. Amino acids: CASSPPLAKNIQYF.

The chain couples TRBV19 to TRBJ2-7; D perhaps matches TRBD2 (6 bases). V was clipped by 5 bases and J by 0 bases, with 20 bases between them. This CDR3 has 17 residues. Per the germline V gene, CDR1 is LNHDA and CDR2 is SQIVND (reference sequence). Here the CDR3 DNA reads TGTGCCAGTAGTCGGGCTAGCGATCCTACGAGCTCCTACGAGCAGTACTTC. Protein product: CASSRASDPTSSYEQYF.

The V call is TRBV6-6, the J call TRBJ1-6; D unresolved. The CDR3 is 13 residues long. Trimming removed 0 bases at V and 12 bases at J, with 9 bases between. The germline CDR1 and CDR2 sequences are MNHNY and SVGAGI (reference sequence). The CDR3 spells CASSYSPDRPLHF. The CDR3 nucleotides read TGTGCCAGCAGTTACTCTCCGGATAGACCCCTCCACTTT.

The rearrangement uses TRBV19 and TRBJ2-7, with 7 bases fitting TRBD1. The length of the CDR3 is 16 residues. Germline V gene sequence: CDR1 LNHDA, CDR2 SQIVND (reference sequence). The J segment lost 2 bases and the V segment lost 5 bases, leaving 12 bases of the junction unmatched. CDR3 sequence reads: CASSARQGIAAYEQYF. CDR3 nucleotides: TGTGCCAGTAGTGCCCGACAGGGAATAGCCGCCTACGAGCAGTACTTC.

This chain joins TRBV7-3 and TRBJ2-3; D perhaps matches TRBD2 (6 bases). Trimming stripped 5 bases from V and 3 bases from J, with 15 bases between. Germline V lookup: CDR1 SGHTA, CDR2 FQGTGA. The CDR3 length is 15 residues. In DNA form, the CDR3 reads TGTGCCAGCAGCCCCGGGACTTGGTGGACAGATACGCAGTATTTT. Its protein product is CASSPGTWWTDTQYF.